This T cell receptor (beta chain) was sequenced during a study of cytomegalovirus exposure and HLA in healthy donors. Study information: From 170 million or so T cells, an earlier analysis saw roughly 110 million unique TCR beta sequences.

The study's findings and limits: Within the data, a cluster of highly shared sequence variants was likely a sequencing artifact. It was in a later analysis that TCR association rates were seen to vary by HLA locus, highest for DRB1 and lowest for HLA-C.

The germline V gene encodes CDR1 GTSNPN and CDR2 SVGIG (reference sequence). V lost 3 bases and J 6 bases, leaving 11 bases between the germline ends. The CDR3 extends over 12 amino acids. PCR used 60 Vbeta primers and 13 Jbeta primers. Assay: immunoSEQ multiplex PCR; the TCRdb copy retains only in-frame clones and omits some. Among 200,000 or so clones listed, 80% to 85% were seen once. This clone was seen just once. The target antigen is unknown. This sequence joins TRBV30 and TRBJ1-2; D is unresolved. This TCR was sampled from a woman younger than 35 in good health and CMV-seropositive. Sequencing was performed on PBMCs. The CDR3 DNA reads TGTGCCTGGAGGGCACCAATCAATGGCTACACCTTC. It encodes CAWRAPINGYTF.